What follows are 21 T cell receptor beta chains derived from one specimen sequenced in a study of control samples from healthy donors and cancer patients. Measured with immunoSEQ multiplex PCR; TCRdb has only the in-frame clones, and not every one. The sample includes about 120,000 clones, about 90% seen only once; the top ten take under 40%. Sequencing used blood. Every receptor here comes from a man in his fifties in good health.

This chain connects TRBV6-2 or TRBV6-3 to TRBJ1-1; D call uncertain. With 2 bases removed from V and 6 bases from J, the gap between germline ends came to 10 bases. Germline V gene lookup returns CDR1 MNHEY and CDR2 SVGEGT. The length of the CDR3 is 13 residues. For the CDR3, the DNA is TGTGCCAGCAGTTACGGCTTCGGGTCTGAAGCTTTCTTT. Its translation: CASSYGFGSEAFF.

The chain recombines TRBV7-8 with TRBJ1-6; 9 bases match TRBD1. V lost 3 bases and J lost 10; bases outside the gene matches: 4. Germline CDR1 is SGHVS and CDR2 is FQNEAQ. The CDR3 extends over 14 amino acids. CDR3 region: CASSLHRGLSPLHF. The CDR3 region has the DNA TGTGCCAGCAGCTTGCACAGGGGGCTATCACCCCTCCACTTT.

The rearrangement links TRBV6-5 to TRBJ1-2; possibly TRBD1 for D (6 bases). V was cut by 8 bases and J by 4 bases, with 14 bases left in between. The germline gives CDR1 MNHEY, CDR2 SVGAGI. This CDR3 is built from 13 residues. The CDR3 coding sequence is TGTGCCAGCTCCGGACAGTCTCCCTATGGCTACACCTTC. Translating gives CASSGQSPYGYTF.

This chain connects TRBV12-3 or TRBV12-4 to TRBJ1-1; D remains ambiguous. The CDR3 contains 13 residues. The germline V and J ends were trimmed by 7 bases and 1 base, with 10 bases remaining between them. DNA of the CDR3: TGTGCCAGCACTCTAGAGCGGAACACTGAAGCTTTCTTT. Protein sequence: CASTLERNTEAFF.

This chain uses TRBV30 with TRBJ1-1; possibly TRBD1 for D (6 bases). The CDR3 is 16 residues long. Germline V CDR1 and CDR2: GTSNPN, SVGIG (reference sequence). The V end lost 5 bases, the J end lost 2 bases, and 21 bases lay between the germline ends. The CDR3 DNA is TGTGCCTGGTCCGAGGGCAGGGGACTTGGTAACACTGAAGCTTTCTTT. Its protein product is CAWSEGRGLGNTEAFF. Variable domain in full (rest from reference TRBV30 and TRBJ1-1): SQTIHQWPATLVQPVGSPLSLECTVEGTSNPNLYWYRQAAGRGLQLLFYSVGIGQISSEVPQNLSASRPQDRQFILSSKKLLLSDSGFYLCAWSEGRGLGNTEAFFGQGTRLTVV.

This clone occurred once. The chain recombines TRBV18 with TRBJ2-2; D gene uncertain. The CDR3 runs to 15 residues. V lost 6 bases to trimming and J lost 2 bases, with 13 bases between them. Germline loops: CDR1 KGHSH, CDR2 LQKENI. CDR3 protein: CASSTGRINTGELFF. The CDR3 DNA is TGTGCCAGCTCGACCGGAAGGATTAACACCGGGGAGCTGTTTTTT.

The chain is built from TRBV6-1 and TRBJ2-6; no clear D. This CDR3 comprises 15 residues. Germline values: CDR1 MNHNS, CDR2 SASEGT. The V end was cut by 1 base, the J end by 4 bases, with 8 bases between. CDR3: CASSEGPGGANVLTF. DNA for the CDR3: TGTGCCAGCAGTGAAGGCCCAGGCGGGGCCAACGTCCTGACTTTC.

This chain links TRBV6-7 with TRBJ1-5; possible D gene TRBD1, 5 bases. TRBV6-7 is flagged as an ORF with uncertain function. The V and J ends lost 7 bases and 2 bases respectively, with 15 bases between them. CDR3 size: 15 residues. For the CDR3, the DNA is TGTGCCAGCACCCCGGGGGGGGAGGGCAATCAGCCCCAGCATTTT. This sequence encodes CASTPGGEGNQPQHF.

The chain is built from TRBV3-1 (or the pseudogene TRBV3-2) and TRBJ1-3; maybe TRBD1 (6 bases). Germline V gene sequence: CDR1 LGHDT, CDR2 YNNKEL (reference sequence). The CDR3 totals 15 residues. Trimming took off 2 bases at V and 0 bases at J, with 8 bases between the two ends. In DNA form, the CDR3 reads TGTGCCAGCAGCCAAACAGGGACCTCTGGAAACACCATATATTTT. Its protein is CASSQTGTSGNTIYF.

This clone appeared a single time. The genes are TRBV7-9 and TRBJ2-7; 9 nucleotides align to TRBD2. The CDR3 spans 15 residues. The germline V gene encodes CDR1 SEHNR and CDR2 FQNEAQ (reference sequence). Trimming took 1 base from V and 3 from J; bases not matched to a gene: 4. The CDR3, as DNA: TGTGCCAGCAGCTTAGAGCGGGGGGTAGGCTACGAGCAGTACTTC. Protein sequence: CASSLERGVGYEQYF.

The V call is TRBV30, the J call TRBJ2-6; D is possibly TRBD1 (5 bases). The V end lost 2 bases, the J end lost 4 bases, and 9 bases lay between the germline ends. Germline CDR1 GTSNPN, CDR2 SVGIG (reference sequence). The CDR3 has 14 amino acids. Here the CDR3 reads CAWSKGVGANVLTF. Here the CDR3 DNA reads TGTGCCTGGAGTAAAGGGGTGGGGGCCAACGTCCTGACTTTC.

The chain combines TRBV9 with TRBJ1-2; a possible D gene is TRBD1 (5 bases). CDR1 is SGDLS, CDR2 YYNGEE, per germline. The CDR3 is made up of 16 amino acids. Trimming pared 0 bases from V and 0 bases from J, leaving 12 bases between. The DNA of the CDR3 is TGTGCCAGCAGCGTAGCAGGGCCTGCATCTAACTATGGCTACACCTTC. Translated: CASSVAGPASNYGYTF.

This chain connects TRBV15 to TRBJ2-3; no definite D call. The CDR3 consists of 15 residues. Germline V gene data show CDR1 as LNHNV and CDR2 as YYDKDF (reference sequence). V was trimmed by 6 bases and J by 0 bases, leaving 13 bases between them. In DNA form, the CDR3 reads TGTGCCACCAGGGACCCCATGCGGAGCACAGATACGCAGTATTTT. Translating gives CATRDPMRSTDTQYF.

The chain has TRBV19 and TRBJ2-3, with D possibly matching TRBD1 (5 bases). V lost 7 bases, J lost 0 bases, and 11 bases lay in between. The CDR3 spans 14 residues. CDR1 and CDR2 from the germline V gene are LNHDA and SQIVND (reference sequence). In nucleotides, the CDR3 is TGTGCCAGTAATTCCGCAGGGAGCACAGATACGCAGTATTTT. Its protein product is CASNSAGSTDTQYF.

The chain carries TRBV30 and TRBJ1-1, with TRBD1 matching 9 bases. CDR1 and CDR2 (germline): GTSNPN, SVGIG (reference sequence). This CDR3 comprises 14 residues. The V segment lost 0 bases and the J segment 1 base; nucleotides outside the gene matches: 0. The DNA for the CDR3 is TGTGCCTGGAGTGTGGGACAGGGGAACACTGAAGCTTTCTTT. Translating it yields CAWSVGQGNTEAFF.

The chain recombines TRBV5-1 with TRBJ2-2; 12 bases agree with TRBD1. CDR1 and CDR2 (germline): SGHRS, YFSETQ. This CDR3 contains 16 residues. J was trimmed by 7 bases and V by 4 bases; bases with no gene match: 8. This CDR3 is CASSNAGTGGRGELFF. The CDR3 coding sequence is TGCGCCAGCAGCAATGCCGGGACAGGGGGCCGCGGGGAGCTGTTTTTT.

The rearrangement joins TRBV2 to TRBJ2-3, with D tentatively TRBD1 (5 bases). CDR3 length equals 12 residues. Germline CDR1 reads SNHLY; CDR2 reads FYNNEI. Trimming stripped 2 bases from V and 5 bases from J, with 5 bases between. CDR3 protein: CASSEQGDTQYF. CDR3 sequence (DNA): TGTGCCAGCAGTGAACAGGGAGATACGCAGTATTTT.

The chain uses TRBV5-1 and TRBJ2-7; 9 nucleotides agree with TRBD2. CDR3 length: 16 residues. V lost 3 bases, J lost 2 bases, and 9 bases stayed unmatched. The germline V gene encodes CDR1 SGHRS and CDR2 YFSETQ. CDR3 region: CASSSGRGGETYEQYF. DNA of the CDR3: TGCGCCAGCAGCTCGGGGCGCGGGGGGGAGACCTACGAGCAGTACTTC.

The V and J genes are TRBV7-9 and TRBJ2-7; the match to TRBD1 covers 8 bases. The length of the CDR3 is 12 residues. V shed 8 bases, J shed 2 bases, and the junction held 2 bases outside the gene matches. Germline assignment: CDR1 SEHNR and CDR2 FQNEAQ (reference sequence). The CDR3 is CASETGAYEQYF. CDR3 DNA: TGTGCCAGCGAGACAGGGGCCTACGAGCAGTACTTC.

The J gene is TRBJ1-1, the V gene TRBV19, with D possibly being TRBD1 (5 bases). The germline V gene encodes CDR1 LNHDA and CDR2 SQIVND (reference sequence). The V and J ends lost 2 bases and 0 bases respectively, with 10 bases between them. This CDR3 comprises 15 residues. This chain's CDR3 is CASSIRDPMNTEAFF. The CDR3 nucleotides read TGTGCCAGTAGTATAAGGGACCCCATGAACACTGAAGCTTTCTTT.

The rearrangement uses TRBV7-2 and TRBJ2-7; D is perhaps TRBD1 (6 bases). Germline CDR1 is SGHTA and CDR2 is FQGNSA. The V end lost 5 bases, the J end lost 3 bases, and 20 bases lay between the germline ends. This CDR3 is 16 amino acids long. The CDR3 is CASSTRQAAPLYEQYF. The CDR3 nucleotides read TGTGCCAGCAGCACTCGACAGGCCGCCCCACTCTACGAGCAGTACTTC. The entire variable domain, with the rest obtained from reference TRBV7-2 and TRBJ2-7, is as follows: GAGVSQSPSNKVTEKGKDVELRCDPISGHTALYWYRQSLGQGLEFLIYFQGNSAPDKSGLPSDRFSAERTGGSVSTLTIQRTQQEDSAVYLCASSTRQAAPLYEQYFGPGTRLTVT.